The rows below give T cell receptor beta chains drawn from one sample of a study of blood T cell repertoires in COVID-19. Measured with immunoSEQ multiplex PCR; TCRdb has only the in-frame clones, and not every one. This repertoire shows 90,000 to 120,000 clones, around 90% found once; its top ten account for 5% to 6.5%. What was sequenced was peripheral blood. The source of these receptors is a human donor in a cohort sampled during active COVID-19. The CDR3 runs from the conserved cysteine through the conserved F or W. D genes are given only for firm matches. Clone size is shown for a subset of rows, as once, few, many or a class of expanded clone.

.	.	TRBV4-1	TRBJ2-7	TGCGCCAGCAGCCAAGTCCCCCTGGGTAGAGGCTACGAGCAGTACTTC	CASSQVPLGRGYEQYF
TRBD1	.	TRBV2	TRBJ1-6	TGTGCCAGCAGTGACCTGGGACAGAATTATTCACCCCTCCACTTT	CASSDLGQNYSPLHF
TRBD2	.	TRBV7-8	TRBJ2-3	TGTGCCAGCAGCTGGGGGGAAAGCGGGAGGTTGGGGGATACGCAGTATTTT	CASSWGESGRLGDTQYF
.	.	TRBV28	TRBJ2-7	TGTGCCAGCACGCCTCGGGGATCCTACGAGCAGTACTTC	CASTPRGSYEQYF
.	few	TRBV4-2	TRBJ2-7	TGTGCCAGCAGCCAAGATAATGAGGAAGCGCGCTACGAGCAGTACTTC	CASSQDNEEARYEQYF
.	.	TRBV5-1	TRBJ2-5	TGCGCCAGCAGCTTGTATCAGGGTATAGAGACCCAGTACTTC	CASSLYQGIETQYF
.	once	TRBV10-1	TRBJ1-6	TGCGCCAGCAGAAAACAGGGCCCCAGGGTTCATTCACCCCTCCACTTT	CASRKQGPRVHSPLHF
TRBD2	.	TRBV27	TRBJ2-3	TGTGCCATGGGAGGGGCCCGATTTCGGGTCACTAGCACAGATACGCAGTATTTT	CAMGGARFRVTSTDTQYF
.	.	TRBV11-1	TRBJ2-5	TGTGCCAGCAGCTTGGGCCCGGGCAGGGCCCAGTACTTC	CASSLGPGRAQYF
TRBD2	.	TRBV10-1	TRBJ2-3	TGCGCCAGCTCCCTATCTAGCGGCGGGACAGATACGCAGTATTTT	CASSLSSGGTDTQYF
TRBD1	.	TRBV5-1	TRBJ1-1	TGCGCCAGCAGCCTCAACCAGGGGGGAATGAACACTGAAGCTTTCTTT	CASSLNQGGMNTEAFF
TRBD1	.	TRBV5-1	TRBJ2-1	TGCGCCAGCAGCTGGACAGGGACCCATGAGCAGTTCTTC	CASSWTGTHEQFF
.	once	TRBV19	TRBJ1-2	TGTGCCAGTAGTCCGACTCCCAACTATGGCTACACCTTC	CASSPTPNYGYTF
.	.	TRBV18	TRBJ2-3	TGTGCCAGCTCACCAATGGTAAATGACCTTCAGGGCACAGATACGCAGTATTTT	CASSPMVNDLQGTDTQYF
.	once	TRBV12-3/TRBV12-4	TRBJ2-3	TGTGCCAGCAGTTTGACAAGCACAGATACGCAGTATTTT	CASSLTSTDTQYF
.	.	TRBV7-2	TRBJ2-5	TGTGCCAGCAGCTACGACAGTCGGGAGACCCAGTACTTC	CASSYDSRETQYF
.	.	TRBV12-5	TRBJ2-7	TGTGCTAGTGGTTTGGTAGTACAGGTTCTGGGGTCTGGGTACGAGCAGTACTTC	CASGLVVQVLGSGYEQYF
TRBD2	.	TRBV7-7	TRBJ2-5	TGTGCTAGCACTCCGGGGGGGGAAGGAGAGACCCAGTACTTC	CASTPGGEGETQYF
.	.	TRBV5-1	TRBJ1-1	TGCGCCAGCTGCCAAGAGATGAACACTGAAGCTTTCTTT	CASCQEMNTEAFF
TRBD2	.	TRBV5-4	TRBJ2-3	TGTGCCAGCAGGTGGGGAGCTAGCGGGAGAGATACGCAGTATTTT	CASRWGASGRDTQYF
TRBD2	.	TRBV2	TRBJ2-1	TGTGCCAGCAGTAGCAGGGGTTCTAGCGGGCGGACTTCCTACAATGAGCAGTTCTTC	CASSSRGSSGRTSYNEQFF
.	.	TRBV29-1	TRBJ1-1	TGCAGCGCTGGGGGGGGTCAGACTGAAGCTTTCTTT	CSAGGGQTEAFF
.	.	TRBV25-1	TRBJ2-6	TGTGCCAGCTCTTATCCGGGGGGGGCCAACGTCCTGACTTTC	CASSYPGGANVLTF
.	once	TRBV6-4	TRBJ2-2	TGTGCCAGCAGTGTCGGGACAACCGGGGAGCTGTTTTTT	CASSVGTTGELFF
TRBD1	.	TRBV7-2	TRBJ1-3	TGTGCCAGCAGCTCCCGGACAGGGATGAGCTCTGGAAACACCATATATTTT	CASSSRTGMSSGNTIYF
.	.	TRBV2	TRBJ2-3	TGTGCCAGCAGCGCCCGGCCCGGGGTGGATGCAGATACGCAGTATTTT	CASSARPGVDADTQYF
TRBD2	once	TRBV6-2/TRBV6-3	TRBJ2-1	TGTGCCAGCAGTTCGGGAGGGTCAAATGAGCAGTTCTTC	CASSSGGSNEQFF